The present T cell receptor (beta chain) was sequenced within a study of blood T cell repertoires in COVID-19. On the study more broadly: Nucleic acid was either cDNA or gDNA, and it came from T cells, B-cell-depleted T cells, or PBMCs.

Sequenced by immunoSEQ multiplex PCR; TCRdb stores in-frame clones only, minus some. In the table there are approximately 360,000 clones, around 86% of which are singletons. This clone was detected only a few times. Per germline, CDR1 SNHLY and CDR2 FYNNEI. This CDR3 has 16 amino acids. The V gene end was trimmed by 4 bases and the J gene end by 3 bases; junction bases not matched to a gene: 8. The clonotype comes from a woman between 45 and 60 years old who had recovered from COVID-19. Sequencing was done on a sample of PBMCs or T cells enriched from blood (not recorded which). V is TRBV2 and J is TRBJ2-3; 9 nucleotides agree with TRBD2. The CDR3 here is CASSGPIAGVTDTQYF. The CDR3 region has the DNA TGTGCCAGCAGTGGACCGATAGCGGGAGTTACAGATACGCAGTATTTT.